The clone carrying this T cell receptor (beta chain) was recorded once. These data originate in a study of blood T cell repertoires in COVID-19. As for the study in general: Whether acute or convalescent, the COVID-19 samples came from the United States, Italy and Spain.

Original analysis: Amplification with reference gene primers provided the estimates of nucleated cell counts. The protocol was immunoSEQ multiplex PCR, while the TCRdb copy is restricted to in-frame clones and leaves out a portion. From that table come the V and J calls and clone size; the DNA was used to work out D and trimming. This sample has about 260,000 clones; around 86% occur once, and the top ten carry about 5.2%. With 3 bases removed from V and 3 bases from J, the gap between germline ends came to 12 bases. The germline CDR1 and CDR2 sequences are MNHNY and SVGAGI (reference sequence). CDR3 length: 15 residues. During active infection, Seattle patients enrolled and were then monitored through disease.

Specimen: peripheral blood. The chain is built from TRBV6-6 and TRBJ1-5; D gene uncertain. This receptor was obtained from a woman aged 60 to 75 with COVID-19, enrolled during active disease. The CDR3: CASSYSVAVNQPQHF. In DNA form, the CDR3 reads TGTGCCAGCAGTTATTCGGTAGCAGTCAATCAGCCCCAGCATTTT.